This TCR beta chain was sequenced during a study of blood T cells in healthy people across ages. Study-level background: Template switching recovered approximately one barcoded beta molecule for every two T cells.

As for this clonotype: Its antigen remains unknown. At one of its ends the junction is not consistent with the germline gene, which may arise from a read error.

About 10 milliliters of peripheral blood were drawn from each donor into EDTA-treated tubes. The germline gives CDR1 MNHNY, CDR2 SVGAGI (reference sequence). The CDR3 has 13 amino acids. Study results and caveats: In older individuals, TCR beta diversity per million T cells was lower, falling roughly linearly with age.

Through a sample-barcoded 5' primer and a J-beta primer mix, a second PCR was run for roughly 7 to 11 cycles. Via MiXCR, TCRdb re-called the 5' RACE reads, giving one row per CDR3 protein. The sample gives roughly 1,500,000 distinct CDR3 sequences, roughly 40% of which show up once; 7.9% is in the top ten. This clonotype originated in a woman aged 18-35 years in good health. Material: blood. This rearrangement joins TRBV6-6 to TRBJ2-5; the D call may be TRBD1 or TRBD2 (5 bases each). The DNA for the CDR3 is TGTGCCAGCAGGGGGACGGCGGTGGAGACCCAGGACTTC. This sequence encodes CASRGTAVETQDF.